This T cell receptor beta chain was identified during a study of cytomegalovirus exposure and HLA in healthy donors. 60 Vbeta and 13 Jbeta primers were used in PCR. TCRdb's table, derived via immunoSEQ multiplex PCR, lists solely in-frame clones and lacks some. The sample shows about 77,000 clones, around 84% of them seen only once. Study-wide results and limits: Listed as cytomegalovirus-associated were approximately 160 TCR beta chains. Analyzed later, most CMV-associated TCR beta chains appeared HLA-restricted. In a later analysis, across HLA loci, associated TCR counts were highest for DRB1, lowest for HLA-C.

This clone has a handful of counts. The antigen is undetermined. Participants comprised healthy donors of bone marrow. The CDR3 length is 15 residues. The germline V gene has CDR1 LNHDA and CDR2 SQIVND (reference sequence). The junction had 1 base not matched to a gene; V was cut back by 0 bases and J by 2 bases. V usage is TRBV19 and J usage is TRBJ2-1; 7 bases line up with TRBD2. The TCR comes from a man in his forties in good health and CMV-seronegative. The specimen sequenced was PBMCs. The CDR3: CASSIELATYNEQFF. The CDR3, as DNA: TGTGCCAGTAGTATAGAACTAGCGACCTACAATGAGCAGTTCTTC.